The sequence of this T cell receptor (beta chain) was determined in a study of OX40 agonist ivuxolimab in advanced cancers. CDR3 length: 13 amino acids. V dropped 0 bases and J dropped 3 bases, with 7 bases sitting between them. CDR1 and CDR2 (germline): SGHRS, YFSETQ. The table came from immunoSEQ multiplex PCR; TCRdb's copy has only in-frame clones and leaves some out. The table lists 20,000 to 25,000 clones, about four fifths of them singletons, with 24% in the top ten. The sequence derives from an adult with an advanced solid tumor such as melanoma, head and neck, liver or kidney cancer. Sequenced here: CD4+ or CD8+ T cells sorted from blood, sampled in a trial of the OX40 agonist ivuxolimab. This chain uses TRBV5-1 with TRBJ2-7; D is ambiguous. In nucleotides, the CDR3 is TGCGCCAGCAGCTTGGTACCGAACTACGAGCAGTACTTC. This translates into CASSLVPNYEQYF.